The clone carrying this T cell receptor beta chain was detected ten times or more. This sample is part of a study of T-cell reconstitution after alpha-beta-depleted transplantation in children. In germline, CDR1 is SGDLS, CDR2 YYNGEE. V shed 4 bases and J 0 bases; nucleotides not matched to a gene: 7. The CDR3 runs 15 residues. Preparing the TCRbeta library involved the use of unique molecular identifiers. TCRdb recomputed calls from the PCR reads with MiXCR, one row per CDR3 protein. The table lists around 400,000 distinct CDR3 sequences, around 9.9% of them singletons. Sequenced material: PBMCs from the stem cell graft donor, taken from the stem cell graft. This sequence joins TRBV9 and TRBJ2-7; 7 bases are shared with TRBD2. This sequence originates from a human donor who donated a stem cell graft to a child with acute myeloid leukemia. The CDR3 DNA follows: TGTGCCAGCAGCCCCACTAGCGAACCCTCCTACGAGCAGTACTTC. This codes for CASSPTSEPSYEQYF.